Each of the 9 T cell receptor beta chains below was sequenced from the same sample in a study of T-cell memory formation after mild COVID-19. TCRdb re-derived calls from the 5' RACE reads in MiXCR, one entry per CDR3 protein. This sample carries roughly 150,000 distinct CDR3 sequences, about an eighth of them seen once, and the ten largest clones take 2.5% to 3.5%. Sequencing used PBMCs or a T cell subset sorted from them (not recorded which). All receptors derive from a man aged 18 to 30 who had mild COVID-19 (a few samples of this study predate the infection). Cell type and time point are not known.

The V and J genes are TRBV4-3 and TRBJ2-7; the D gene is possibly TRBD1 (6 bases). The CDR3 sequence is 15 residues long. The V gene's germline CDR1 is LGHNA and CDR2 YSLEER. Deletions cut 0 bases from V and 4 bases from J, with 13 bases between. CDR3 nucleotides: TGCGCCAGCAGCCAAGATCCGAGGACAGCTTACGAGCAGTACTTC. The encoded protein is CASSQDPRTAYEQYF.

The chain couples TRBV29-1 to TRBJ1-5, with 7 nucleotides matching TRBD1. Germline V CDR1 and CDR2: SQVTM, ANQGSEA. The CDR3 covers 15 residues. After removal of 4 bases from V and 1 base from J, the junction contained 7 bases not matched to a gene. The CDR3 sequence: CSVAMGTASNQPQHF. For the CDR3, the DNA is TGCAGCGTTGCTATGGGGACAGCCAGCAATCAGCCCCAGCATTTT.

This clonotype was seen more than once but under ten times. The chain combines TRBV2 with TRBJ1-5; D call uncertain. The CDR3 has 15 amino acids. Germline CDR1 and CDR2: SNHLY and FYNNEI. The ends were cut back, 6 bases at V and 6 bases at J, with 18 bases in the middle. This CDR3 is CASRPDLGGSQPQHF. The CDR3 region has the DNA TGTGCCAGCAGGCCCGATCTGGGAGGGTCTCAGCCCCAGCATTTT.

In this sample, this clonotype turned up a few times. CDR3 amino acids: CSAGSTVYGYTF. Here the CDR3 DNA reads TGCAGTGCTGGGTCCACGGTTTATGGCTACACCTTC. The chain carries TRBV20-1 and TRBJ1-2; D unresolved. This CDR3 is 12 amino acids long. Germline CDR1 reads DFQATT; CDR2 reads SNEGSKA (reference sequence). V dropped 5 bases and J dropped 5 bases, with 12 bases sitting between them.

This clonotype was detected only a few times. The CDR3: CSARRGASGAPTTDTQYF. The CDR3 DNA is TGCAGTGCTAGGAGGGGTGCTAGCGGGGCACCAACCACAGATACGCAGTATTTT. The rearrangement links TRBV20-1 to TRBJ2-3, with 9 bases lining up with TRBD2. CDR1 is DFQATT, CDR2 SNEGSKA, per germline (reference sequence). This CDR3 is 18 amino acids long. The ends lost 3 bases at V and 2 bases at J; junction bases unmatched: 15.

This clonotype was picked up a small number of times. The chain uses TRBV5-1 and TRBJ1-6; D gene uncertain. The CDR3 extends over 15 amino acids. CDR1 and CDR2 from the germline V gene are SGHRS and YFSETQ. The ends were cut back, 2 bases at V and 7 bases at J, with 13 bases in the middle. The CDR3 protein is CASSFAPGYNSPLHF. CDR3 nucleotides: TGCGCCAGCAGCTTCGCCCCGGGTTACAATTCACCCCTCCACTTT.

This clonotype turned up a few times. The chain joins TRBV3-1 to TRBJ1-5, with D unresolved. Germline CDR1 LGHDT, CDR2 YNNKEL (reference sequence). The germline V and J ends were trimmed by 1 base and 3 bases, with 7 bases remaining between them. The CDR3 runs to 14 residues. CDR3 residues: CASSQGLPNQPQHF. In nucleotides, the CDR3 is TGTGCCAGCAGCCAAGGATTACCCAATCAGCCCCAGCATTTT.

CDR3 sequence reads: CASPPGAGPNTDTQYF. DNA for the CDR3: TGTGCCAGCCCCCCGGGAGCGGGGCCTAACACAGATACGCAGTATTTT. This chain joins TRBV28 and TRBJ2-3; 7 positions match TRBD2. Trimming cost V 8 bases and J 2 bases; bases outside gene matches: 13. The CDR3 is 16 residues long. Germline CDR1 MDHEN, CDR2 SYDVKM.

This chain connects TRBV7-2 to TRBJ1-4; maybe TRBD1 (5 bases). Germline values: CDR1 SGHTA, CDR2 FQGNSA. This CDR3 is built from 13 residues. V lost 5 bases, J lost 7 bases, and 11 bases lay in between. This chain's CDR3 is CASSVTVAEKLFF. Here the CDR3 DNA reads TGTGCCAGCAGCGTGACAGTGGCTGAAAAACTGTTTTTT.